A selection of T cell receptor beta chains follows, all from one sample in a study of cytomegalovirus exposure and HLA in healthy donors. The method was immunoSEQ multiplex PCR; TCRdb's version includes in-frame clones alone and lacks a portion of them. The repertoire includes around 200,000 clones, around 85% of them detected once, and 1.7% sits in the top ten. Sequences were obtained from PBMCs. The receptor source for this set is a man aged 45-65 years in good health and CMV-seronegative. Each CDR3 is given with its conserved first and last residue. A D gene is named only where the DNA matches it firmly.

J gene,D gene,V gene,CDR3 protein
TRBJ2-5,-,TRBV28,CASSPNGETQYF
TRBJ2-1,-,TRBV5-5,CASSLSTDNEQFF
TRBJ2-5,-,TRBV29-1,CSVEDRQRNHLMQETQYF
TRBJ1-2,-,TRBV19,CASSIGQSSYGYTF
TRBJ1-1,-,TRBV2,CASSERPVLNTEAFF
TRBJ1-1,-,TRBV4-1,CASSQDPLGGTEAFF
TRBJ2-3,TRBD2,TRBV29-1,CSTGDTGGVDTQYF
TRBJ2-2,TRBD1,TRBV9,CASSGLRQGATGELFF
TRBJ2-4,TRBD1,TRBV9,CASSVPPSTGAIAKNIQYF
TRBJ2-7,TRBD2,TRBV7-8,CASSLREGGGSYEQYF
TRBJ1-1,-,TRBV11-3,CASSLVKNTEAFF
TRBJ1-2,-,TRBV5-1,CASSPSAPLYGYTF
TRBJ2-3,TRBD1,TRBV6-5,CASNPGTAHTDTQYF
TRBJ1-1,-,TRBV27,CASTSLAAVLSGTEAFF
TRBJ2-1,TRBD2,TRBV28,CASSLPGGPNNEQFF
TRBJ1-1,TRBD1,TRBV29-1,CSVLGQGRTEAFF
TRBJ2-7,-,TRBV30,CAWSEQGPAYEQYF
TRBJ2-5,-,TRBV19,CASSMQGLGGETQYF
TRBJ2-1,-,TRBV5-4,CASSLRAGSYNEQFF
TRBJ2-5,TRBD2,TRBV13,CASSFRTSGREETQYF
TRBJ2-1,TRBD2,TRBV7-9,CASSVPGLAGGGNEQFF
TRBJ2-1,TRBD2,TRBV9,CASSGGGLGYNEQFF
TRBJ2-3,TRBD2,TRBV2,CASRAGGGTDTQYF
TRBJ2-1,-,TRBV2,CASSGGWAGGWNEQFF
TRBJ2-5,TRBD2,TRBV4-2,CASGLAGETQYF
TRBJ1-1,-,TRBV5-1,CASSGRGLNTEAFF
TRBJ2-7,TRBD1,TRBV30,CAWSRDRGYEQYF
TRBJ2-7,TRBD1,TRBV10-3,CATRPTGASYEQYF
TRBJ1-5,TRBD1,TRBV30,CAWSVGQQLRTGSQPQHF
TRBJ2-7,-,TRBV2,CASSVLNEQYF
TRBJ2-7,-,TRBV27,CASSLSSRGVYEQYF
TRBJ1-3,-,TRBV30,CAYDRARNTIYF
TRBJ1-5,-,TRBV7-3,CASSTGFDQPQHF
TRBJ1-1,TRBD1,TRBV7-9,CASSPQGANTEAFF
TRBJ2-3,-,TRBV5-1,CASSLFREADTQYF
TRBJ2-1,-,TRBV29-1,CSVEGSGSYNEQFF
TRBJ2-5,-,TRBV6-5,CASRAPLGQTQYF
TRBJ2-1,TRBD1,TRBV28,CASRKGTGGRIRQFF
TRBJ2-6,TRBD2,TRBV5-1,CASSSSGGVSGANVLTF
TRBJ1-1,-,TRBV5-1,CASSLDGDTEAFF
TRBJ2-7,-,TRBV7-9,CASSLFVWPGEQYF
TRBJ1-1,-,TRBV7-9,CASSEGQREAFF
TRBJ1-1,-,TRBV11-3,CASSLGEGVNTEAFF
TRBJ1-1,TRBD1,TRBV30,CAWSHTAGGLGAFF
TRBJ2-3,-,TRBV30,CAWKNPGLSTDTQYF
TRBJ2-1,-,TRBV7-7,CASSLNLGDEQFF
TRBJ1-2,-,TRBV6-1,CASSPQIIIAHGYTF
TRBJ1-2,-,TRBV6-5,CASAKRGPPDYGYTF
TRBJ1-2,-,TRBV2,CASSSGAGYTF
TRBJ2-6,-,TRBV28,CASRTASTGANVLTF
TRBJ1-4,-,TRBV2,CASRRTAATNEKLFF
TRBJ1-2,-,TRBV29-1,CSVPGAYFNYGYTF
TRBJ2-7,TRBD2,TRBV6-6,CASSALRAGASYEQYF
TRBJ1-3,-,TRBV6-6,CASSYSASQSGNTIYF
TRBJ2-2,-,TRBV10-3,CAISEYGELFF
TRBJ2-7,TRBD1,TRBV7-9,CASSLPRTTGGEAYEQYF
TRBJ2-7,TRBD1,TRBV27,CASSPGTGGYEQYF
TRBJ2-7,TRBD2,TRBV19,CASSPRGGTNPYEQYF
TRBJ1-1,-,TRBV29-1,CSVGGQPIDF
TRBJ2-2,-,TRBV7-8,CASSLISAGELFF